The T cell receptor (beta chain) described here comes from a study of blood T cell repertoires in COVID-19. Across the whole study: PBMCs, B-cell-depleted T cells, or T cells were the source of the cDNA or gDNA that made up the material.

To note about this clone: The junction and the germline gene differ at one end; a read error may be behind it.

Seattle-derived patients entered the study during active infection and were followed longitudinally. This CDR3 spans 14 amino acids. Germline V gives CDR1 SNHLY, CDR2 FYNNEI. TCRdb's table, derived via immunoSEQ multiplex PCR, lists solely in-frame clones and lacks some. The sample includes 250,000 to 300,000 clones, more than 70% of them seen just once. V usage is TRBV2 and J usage is TRBJ2-7; the D gene is possibly TRBD2 (5 bases). Sequencing input: peripheral blood. This clonotype was sampled from a woman aged 30 to 39 with COVID-19, enrolled during active disease. CDR3 sequence reads: CASSEGGITYEQYF. The CDR3 DNA reads TGTGCCAGCAGCGAAGGAGGCATAACCTACGAGCAGTACTTC.